The 5 T cell receptor beta chains presented below share a single source sample, sequenced in a study of blood T cell repertoires in COVID-19. Here immunoSEQ multiplex PCR was the method, and the copy in TCRdb shows in-frame clones only, minus some. The sample lists tens of thousands of clones, around nine tenths occurring once. Sample: peripheral blood. These receptors came from a human donor in a cohort sampled during active COVID-19.

The rearrangement links TRBV11-2 to TRBJ1-2; 11 bases fit TRBD1. Germline V gene lookup returns CDR1 SGHAT and CDR2 FQNNGV. This CDR3 spans 17 amino acids. After removal of 5 bases from V and 8 bases from J, the junction contained 16 bases not matched to a gene. The CDR3 is CASSQRPWTGGLEGYTF. In DNA form, the CDR3 reads TGTGCCAGCAGCCAACGACCCTGGACAGGGGGCCTTGAGGGCTACACCTTC.

The chain employs TRBV5-1 and TRBJ1-2; 8 bases are shared with TRBD1. CDR1 and CDR2 (germline): SGHRS, YFSETQ. With V trimmed by 5 bases and J by 2 bases, 8 bases remained unmatched. The length of the CDR3 is 15 residues. The CDR3 loop reads CASRPQTGENYGYTF. CDR3 DNA: TGCGCCAGCAGACCTCAGACAGGGGAGAACTATGGCTACACCTTC.

The V gene is TRBV11-2, the J gene TRBJ2-1; 7 bases map to TRBD2. V lost 0 bases, J lost 10 bases, and 6 bases stayed unmatched. This CDR3 comprises 14 residues. Looked up from germline, CDR1 is SGHAT and CDR2 is FQNNGV. This chain's CDR3 is CASSLDGLVKEQFF. DNA of the CDR3: TGTGCCAGCAGCTTAGACGGACTAGTTAAGGAGCAGTTCTTC.

V is TRBV19 and J is TRBJ1-2, with D perhaps TRBD1 (6 bases). This CDR3 region has 15 residues. Trimming pared 2 bases from V and 3 bases from J, leaving 13 bases between. Germline-derived CDR1 and CDR2 are LNHDA and SQIVND (reference sequence). The DNA of the CDR3 is TGTGCCAGTAGTATATGGAGTGGGGGCGACTATGGCTACACCTTC. This sequence encodes CASSIWSGGDYGYTF. The full variable domain, completed using reference TRBV19 and TRBJ1-2, is DGGITQSPKYLFRKEGQNVTLSCEQNLNHDAMYWYRQDPGQGLRLIYYSQIVNDFQKGDIAEGYSVSREKKESFPLTVTSAQKNPTAFYLCASSIWSGGDYGYTFGSGTRLTVV.

The chain couples TRBV27 to TRBJ1-2, with TRBD1 matching 11 bases. V lost 1 base, J lost 7 bases, and 5 bases stayed unmatched. The CDR3 has 15 amino acids. The V gene's germline CDR1 is MNHEY and CDR2 SMNVEV (reference sequence). Here the CDR3 reads CASSLLGDRGAGYTF. In nucleotides, the CDR3 is TGTGCCAGCAGTTTATTGGGGGACAGGGGGGCTGGCTACACCTTC.